The 15 T cell receptor beta chains given below trace back to one sample, sequenced in a study of blood T cell repertoires in COVID-19. Sequenced by immunoSEQ multiplex PCR; TCRdb stores in-frame clones only, minus some. Counted here are about 160,000 clones, roughly 74% occurring once; the ten biggest clones make up more than 11%. The sequenced material came from peripheral blood. The receptors derive from a woman older than 75 with acute or convalescent COVID-19.

Of note for this clone: The sample carries other DNA sequences with the same CDR3. The gene calls are TRBV3-1 (or the pseudogene TRBV3-2) and TRBJ1-2; possible D gene TRBD1, 6 bases. Trimming cost V 4 bases and J 2 bases, with 8 bases left between them. The CDR3 is 13 residues long. CDR1 LGHDT and CDR2 YNNKEL come from the germline V gene (reference sequence). The CDR3 coding sequence is TGTGCCAGCAGCCCGACAGGAAACTATGGCTACACCTTC. Protein product: CASSPTGNYGYTF.

The chain employs TRBV29-1 and TRBJ2-7; D ambiguous. Germline lookup yields CDR1 SQVTM and CDR2 ANQGSEA. Trimming removed 7 bases at V and 0 bases at J, with 13 bases between. The CDR3 runs to 13 residues. CDR3 region: CSGRQDGSYEQYF. CDR3 DNA: TGCAGCGGCAGACAAGACGGCTCCTACGAGCAGTACTTC.

This clone was observed a single time. The chain's CDR3 is CASSASSYEQYF. The CDR3 bases are TGTGCCAGCAGCGCCAGCTCCTACGAGCAGTACTTC. The gene calls are TRBV11-2 and TRBJ2-7, with D uncertain. The V end lost 5 bases, the J end lost 0 bases, and 5 bases lay between the germline ends. This CDR3 spans 12 amino acids. Looked up from germline, CDR1 is SGHAT and CDR2 is FQNNGV.

The rearrangement links TRBV12-3 or TRBV12-4 to TRBJ2-1; 8 bases align to TRBD1. The J segment lost 14 bases and the V segment lost 5 bases, leaving 11 bases of the junction unmatched. The CDR3 consists of 13 residues. The CDR3 loop is CASSGTGTGFKFF. CDR3 DNA sequence: TGTGCCAGCAGTGGCACCGGGACAGGTTTTAAGTTCTTC.

The chain carries TRBV19 and TRBJ2-7; 7 bases align to TRBD1. Germline assignment: CDR1 LNHDA and CDR2 SQIVND (reference sequence). The CDR3 consists of 15 residues. J lost 2 bases, V lost 5 bases, and 9 bases had no gene match. The CDR3 DNA follows: TGTGCCAGTAGTCTTGACAGGGTCCCAACCTACGAGCAGTACTTC. Translated: CASSLDRVPTYEQYF.

This rearrangement joins TRBV6-5 to TRBJ2-2; D possibly corresponds to TRBD1 (6 bases). The V gene's germline CDR1 is MNHEY and CDR2 SVGAGI. This CDR3 is built from 15 residues. The V and J ends lost 6 bases and 2 bases respectively, with 13 bases between them. Here the CDR3 DNA reads TGTGCCAGCAGCGGACAGACCGAAAACACCGGGGAGCTGTTTTTT. Translation: CASSGQTENTGELFF.

This clone occurred a few times. This chain joins TRBV2 and TRBJ1-3, with a tentative D call TRBD1 (6 bases). This CDR3 contains 14 residues. Trimming stripped 8 bases from V and 0 bases from J, with 11 bases between. Germline loops: CDR1 SNHLY, CDR2 FYNNEI. The CDR3, as DNA: TGTGCCAGCCGGGGACACCTCTCTGGAAACACCATATATTTT. This codes for CASRGHLSGNTIYF.

J is TRBJ2-5 and V is TRBV3-1 (or the pseudogene TRBV3-2), with 7 positions matching TRBD2. Losses at the gene ends were 3 bases for V and 5 bases for J; bases not matched to a gene: 3. In germline, CDR1 is LGHDT, CDR2 YNNKEL (reference sequence). CDR3 length equals 13 residues. CDR3 protein: CASSHRLAETQYF. The CDR3 bases are TGTGCCAGCAGCCATAGACTAGCTGAGACCCAGTACTTC.

V gene TRBV27 combines with J gene TRBJ2-7; D uncertain. Trimming cost V 1 base and J 0 bases, with 4 bases left between them. The CDR3 sequence is 13 residues long. Germline assignment: CDR1 MNHEY and CDR2 SMNVEV (reference sequence). The CDR3 reads CASSLLFSYEQYF. DNA for the CDR3: TGTGCCAGCAGTTTATTATTCTCCTACGAGCAGTACTTC.

The chain combines TRBV6-5 with TRBJ1-1, with D maybe TRBD1 (5 bases). Germline-derived CDR1 and CDR2 are MNHEY and SVGAGI. The CDR3 runs to 13 residues. The V gene lost 8 bases and the J gene lost 3 bases, with 13 bases spanning the gap. The CDR3 DNA reads as TGTGCCAGCGCGCCCAGGGTGGACACTGAAGCTTTCTTT. Translation gives CASAPRVDTEAFF.

The chain joins TRBV6-5 to TRBJ1-2; D may be TRBD1 (6 bases). Germline loops: CDR1 MNHEY, CDR2 SVGAGI. Between the trimmed V and J ends, which lost 7 bases and 3 bases, there was a span of 18 bases. CDR3 length: 15 residues. This CDR3 reads CASKRNTGTYYGYTF. The DNA of the CDR3 is TGTGCCAGCAAGAGGAATACAGGGACATACTATGGCTACACCTTC.

The chain combines TRBV11-2 with TRBJ2-1; 8 bases are a match to TRBD2. This CDR3 has 15 amino acids. Losses at the gene ends were 2 bases for V and 3 bases for J; bases not matched to a gene: 3. Germline V gives CDR1 SGHAT, CDR2 FQNNGV. The CDR3 is CASSLLAGFYNEQFF. DNA of the CDR3: TGTGCCAGCAGCTTACTAGCGGGCTTCTACAATGAGCAGTTCTTC. Complete variable domain (other parts from reference TRBV11-2 and TRBJ2-1): EAGVAQSPRYKIIEKRQSVAFWCNPISGHATLYWYQQILGQGPKLLIQFQNNGVVDDSQLPKDRFSAERLKGVDSTLKIQPAKLEDSAVYLCASSLLAGFYNEQFFGPGTRLTVL.

The chain recombines TRBV5-1 with TRBJ2-6; TRBD1 might be the D (6 bases). The CDR3 consists of 14 residues. The V end was cut by 1 base, the J end by 5 bases, with 7 bases between. Per germline, CDR1 SGHRS and CDR2 YFSETQ. The CDR3, as DNA: TGCGCCAGCAGCTTGACAGGGTGGGCCAACGTCCTGACTTTC. It encodes CASSLTGWANVLTF.

This chain joins TRBV11-2 and TRBJ2-7; 8 nucleotides agree with TRBD2. V shed 5 bases, J shed 4 bases, and the junction held 1 base outside the gene matches. Germline V gives CDR1 SGHAT, CDR2 FQNNGV. There are 12 residues in the CDR3. The CDR3, as DNA: TGTGCCAGCAGCCGGGAGGGGTACGAGCAGTACTTC. Translating it yields CASSREGYEQYF. The variable domain in full, with the rest retrieved from reference TRBV11-2 and TRBJ2-7, is EAGVAQSPRYKIIEKRQSVAFWCNPISGHATLYWYQQILGQGPKLLIQFQNNGVVDDSQLPKDRFSAERLKGVDSTLKIQPAKLEDSAVYLCASSREGYEQYFGPGTRLTVT.

The chain uses TRBV2 and TRBJ2-1, with TRBD2 matching 8 bases. V shed 3 bases and J 0 bases; nucleotides not matched to a gene: 19. This CDR3 has 21 residues. Germline V gene sequence: CDR1 SNHLY, CDR2 FYNNEI. CDR3 loop: CASSDRPRGSGALSSYNEQFF. The CDR3 DNA reads as TGTGCCAGCAGTGACCGACCTCGCGGTAGCGGGGCCCTGAGCTCCTACAATGAGCAGTTCTTC.